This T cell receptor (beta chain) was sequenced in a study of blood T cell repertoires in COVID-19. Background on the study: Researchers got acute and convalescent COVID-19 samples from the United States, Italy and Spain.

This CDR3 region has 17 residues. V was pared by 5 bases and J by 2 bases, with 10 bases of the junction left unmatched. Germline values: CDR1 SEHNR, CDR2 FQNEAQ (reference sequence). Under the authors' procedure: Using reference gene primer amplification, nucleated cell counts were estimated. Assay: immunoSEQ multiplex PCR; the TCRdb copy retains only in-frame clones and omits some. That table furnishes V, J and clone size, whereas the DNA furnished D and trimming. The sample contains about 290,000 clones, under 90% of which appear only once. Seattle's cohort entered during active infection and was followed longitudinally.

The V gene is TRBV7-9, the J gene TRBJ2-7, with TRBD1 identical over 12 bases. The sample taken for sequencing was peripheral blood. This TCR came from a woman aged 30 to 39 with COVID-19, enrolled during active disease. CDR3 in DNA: TGTGCCAGCAGCACATACCGAGGGACAGGGGGCACCTACGAGCAGTACTTC. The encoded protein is CASSTYRGTGGTYEQYF.